Following are 32 T cell receptor beta chains from one sample sequenced in a study of control samples from healthy donors and cancer patients (dated by TCRdb to 2020 to 2021). The library was built by means of the immunoSEQ multiplex PCR assay. Not all clones reach the TCRdb copy of this immuneACCESS table, which keeps in-frame sequences only. Checked studies attribute under half of the gap to unresolved V genes and leave the rest unexplained. For this sample the table gives approximately 150,000 clones, of which 75% to 90% were detected only once. The biggest ten clones account for 4.9% of the sample. The sequencing sample was made of blood. These receptors came from a man under 40 in good health.

The chain links TRBV24-1 to TRBJ2-2, with D possibly called TRBD1 or TRBD2 (5 bases each). Trimming cost V 3 bases and J 2 bases, with 12 bases left between them. Per the germline V gene, CDR1 is KGHDR and CDR2 is SFDVKD. The CDR3 spans 16 residues. CDR3 DNA sequence: TGTGCCACCAGTGATCCGGGACCAAGAAACACCGGGGAGCTGTTTTTT. This translates into CATSDPGPRNTGELFF.

The rearrangement joins TRBV6-5 to TRBJ1-2, with D unresolved. CDR1 and CDR2 (germline): MNHEY, SVGAGI. This CDR3 has 11 residues. Trimming stripped 8 bases from V and 7 bases from J, with 11 bases between. CDR3 loop: CASHTVGGYTF. The CDR3 bases are TGTGCCAGCCATACGGTGGGTGGCTACACCTTC.

This rearrangement joins TRBV3-1 (or the pseudogene TRBV3-2) to TRBJ1-5; D gene uncertain. V lost 0 bases to trimming and J lost 0 bases, with 9 bases between them. The CDR3 has 16 residues. Germline CDR1 LGHDT, CDR2 YNNKEL (reference sequence). The CDR3 coding sequence is TGTGCCAGCAGCCAAGACCCCTTTTATAGCAATCAGCCCCAGCATTTT. It encodes CASSQDPFYSNQPQHF.

The chain is built from TRBV5-1 and TRBJ2-5, with 7 nucleotides matching TRBD2. Germline CDR1 is SGHRS and CDR2 is YFSETQ. There are 18 residues in the CDR3. Unmatched junction bases numbered 15, after V lost 0 bases and J lost 4 bases. In nucleotides, the CDR3 is TGCGCCAGCAGCTTGGGAGGTGGCGGGAGTCCCGCTAGAGAGACCCAGTACTTC. This translates into CASSLGGGGSPARETQYF.

The chain recombines TRBV27 with TRBJ2-7, with 14 bases matching TRBD2. There are 19 residues in the CDR3. The V segment lost 2 bases and the J segment 0 bases; nucleotides outside the gene matches: 9. Germline-derived CDR1 and CDR2 are MNHEY and SMNVEV (reference sequence). The CDR3 reads CASSLSGTSGGRPSYEQYF. The CDR3 bases are TGTGCCAGCAGTTTAAGTGGGACTAGCGGGGGACGCCCCTCCTACGAGCAGTACTTC.

The chain uses TRBV4-1 and TRBJ2-4; 8 bases are a match to TRBD2. Germline V gene sequence: CDR1 MGHRA, CDR2 YSYEKL. The CDR3 contains 16 residues. With 4 bases clipped from V and 0 bases from J, the junction kept 5 bases outside the gene matches. The DNA of the CDR3 is TGCGCCAGCAGCCCCGGGGGGGGGCTAGCCAAAAACATTCAGTACTTC. This sequence encodes CASSPGGGLAKNIQYF.

This clone has only one observation. This rearrangement joins TRBV19 to TRBJ1-6; a weak D match, TRBD1 (5 bases). The CDR3 sequence is 16 residues long. Germline V gene sequence: CDR1 LNHDA, CDR2 SQIVND (reference sequence). The V and J ends lost 5 bases and 7 bases respectively, with 18 bases between them. The chain's CDR3 is CASSSWAGDYNSPLHF. CDR3 nucleotides: TGTGCCAGTAGTTCATGGGCTGGGGACTACAATTCACCCCTCCACTTT.

The CDR3 DNA sequence: TGTGCCACCAGCAGTCCTCCAGGGGTAAGCCCGGATAACTATGGCTACACCTTC. It codes for CATSSPPGVSPDNYGYTF. This chain links TRBV15 with TRBJ1-2; weak D call: TRBD1 (6 bases). The V end was cut by 3 bases, the J end by 1 base, with 21 bases between. This CDR3 spans 18 amino acids. Germline V lookup: CDR1 LNHNV, CDR2 YYDKDF (reference sequence). The whole variable domain, remainder taken from reference TRBV15 and TRBJ1-2, is DAMVIQNPRYQVTQFGKPVTLSCSQTLNHNVMYWYQQKSSQAPKLLFHYYDKDFNNEADTPDNFQSRRPNTSFCFLDIRSPGLGDTAMYLCATSSPPGVSPDNYGYTFGSGTRLTVV.

The chain links TRBV4-3 to TRBJ1-6; 7 nucleotides match TRBD1. J was trimmed by 3 bases and V by 1 base; bases with no gene match: 6. CDR1 and CDR2 from the germline V gene are LGHNA and YSLEER. This CDR3 is 17 amino acids long. CDR3 bases: TGCGCCAGCAGCCAAGGGAGACAGGGAGGCTATAATTCACCCCTCCACTTT. Translated: CASSQGRQGGYNSPLHF.

The V gene is TRBV13, the J gene TRBJ2-1; D tentatively reads TRBD1 or TRBD2 (6 bases each). The germline V and J ends were trimmed by 5 bases and 5 bases, with 19 bases remaining between them. The length of the CDR3 is 16 residues. CDR1 PRHDT and CDR2 FYEKMQ come from the germline V gene (reference sequence). The CDR3 DNA sequence: TGTGCCAGCAGCCCAGTAGGAGGGGGGCAGAACAATGAGCAGTTCTTC. Its translation is CASSPVGGGQNNEQFF.

The genes are TRBV6-2 or TRBV6-3 and TRBJ2-4, with 7 nucleotides matching TRBD1. Germline lookup yields CDR1 MNHEY and CDR2 SVGEGT. CDR3 length equals 16 residues. Trimming took 0 bases from V and 0 from J; bases not matched to a gene: 2. The CDR3 DNA sequence: TGTGCCAGCAGTTACTCGACAGGGATAGCCAAAAACATTCAGTACTTC. Its protein is CASSYSTGIAKNIQYF.

This clone came up a few times. This sample also contains other DNA sequences that code for the same CDR3. V usage is TRBV6-5 and J usage is TRBJ1-1, with 8 bases matching TRBD1. V gave up 6 bases and J gave up 1 base; unmatched junction bases: 4. The CDR3 runs 14 residues. Looked up from germline, CDR1 is MNHEY and CDR2 is SVGAGI. The CDR3 DNA reads as TGTGCCAGCAGGCGGACAGGGACGAACACTGAAGCTTTCTTT. Its translation: CASRRTGTNTEAFF.

This CDR3 reads CASSPLVNQPQHF. The DNA of the CDR3 is TGTGCCAGCAGTCCCCTCGTCAATCAGCCCCAGCATTTT. The chain links TRBV6-2 or TRBV6-3 to TRBJ1-5; D uncertain. The ends were cut back, 5 bases at V and 3 bases at J, with 8 bases in the middle. The CDR3 is 13 residues long. From germline, CDR1 is MNHEY and CDR2 SVGEGT.

J is TRBJ2-7 and V is TRBV5-6; 8 positions agree with TRBD1. The CDR3 loop spans 14 amino acids. The J segment lost 4 bases and the V segment lost 6 bases, leaving 9 bases of the junction unmatched. Germline CDR1 is SGHDT and CDR2 is YYEEEE. CDR3 sequence (DNA): TGTGCCAGCATCGTACGGGACAGGCCATACGAGCAGTACTTC. It specifies CASIVRDRPYEQYF.

J is TRBJ2-2 and V is TRBV7-2, with TRBD1 matching 12 bases. CDR1 SGHTA and CDR2 FQGNSA come from the germline V gene. The length of the CDR3 is 16 residues. V was clipped by 6 bases and J by 3 bases; unmatched bases: 5. For the CDR3, the DNA is TGTGCCAGCAGGATGGGACAGGGGGCCTACACCGGGGAGCTGTTTTTT. This encodes CASRMGQGAYTGELFF.

Only one count was recorded for this clone. The rearrangement joins TRBV3-1 (or the pseudogene TRBV3-2) to TRBJ1-1; no firm D call. The CDR3 loop spans 15 amino acids. Germline CDR1 LGHDT, CDR2 YNNKEL (reference sequence). V gave up 1 base and J gave up 1 base, with 10 bases separating them. The CDR3 reads CASSQGLRQNTEAFF. In DNA, the CDR3 is TGTGCCAGCAGCCAAGGACTTCGACAGAACACTGAAGCTTTCTTT.

V and J are TRBV6-2 or TRBV6-3 and TRBJ2-7, with D perhaps assigned TRBD1 or TRBD2 (5 bases each). CDR3 length: 13 amino acids. CDR1 is MNHEY, CDR2 SVGEGT, per germline. V was shortened by 6 bases and J by 1 base, with 10 bases between the two germline ends. For the CDR3, the DNA is TGTGCCAGCAGCCCGGGACGTTCCTACGAGCAGTACTTC. It codes for CASSPGRSYEQYF.

This clone has only one observation. The chain has TRBV10-3 and TRBJ1-2; unclear D gene. CDR1 and CDR2 (germline): ENHRY, SYGVKD. The V gene lost 3 bases and the J gene lost 6 bases, with 11 bases spanning the gap. This CDR3 has 13 residues. CDR3 sequence: CAISDVVSDGYTF. CDR3 nucleotides: TGTGCCATCAGTGACGTGGTTTCGGATGGCTACACCTTC.

The V and J genes are TRBV5-4 and TRBJ1-1, with TRBD1 matching 10 bases. Germline V lookup: CDR1 SGHNT, CDR2 YYREEE (reference sequence). V lost 0 bases and J lost 5; bases outside the gene matches: 4. The CDR3 has 15 residues. CDR3: CASSLGPGQGTEAFF. The CDR3 DNA reads as TGTGCCAGCAGCTTGGGGCCGGGACAGGGGACTGAAGCTTTCTTT.

The V call is TRBV9, the J call TRBJ2-2; possible D gene TRBD2, 5 bases. The V gene lost 6 bases and the J gene lost 3 bases, with 12 bases spanning the gap. The CDR3 loop spans 14 amino acids. In germline, CDR1 is SGDLS, CDR2 YYNGEE. This CDR3 reads CASNPADYTGELFF. The CDR3 DNA reads as TGTGCCAGCAATCCGGCGGACTACACCGGGGAGCTGTTTTTT.

The chain combines TRBV7-9 with TRBJ2-5; TRBD2 agrees at 8 bases. The J segment lost 2 bases and the V segment lost 6 bases, leaving 8 bases of the junction unmatched. There are 15 residues in the CDR3. Germline values: CDR1 SEHNR, CDR2 FQNEAQ (reference sequence). CDR3 DNA sequence: TGTGCCAGCAGTTTTAGCGGGGAGCCGCAAGAGACCCAGTACTTC. Translation gives CASSFSGEPQETQYF.

This chain connects TRBV5-6 to TRBJ2-1; D possibly corresponds to TRBD1 (6 bases). CDR1 is SGHDT and CDR2 is YYEEEE in the germline V gene. This CDR3 contains 15 residues. Trimming stripped 4 bases from V and 0 bases from J, with 11 bases between. CDR3 residues: CASSPNRVSYNEQFF. CDR3 in DNA: TGTGCCAGCAGCCCGAACAGGGTCTCCTACAATGAGCAGTTCTTC.

The chain recombines TRBV29-1 with TRBJ2-1, with 11 bases fitting TRBD2. The CDR3 contains 13 residues. With 6 bases clipped from V and 6 bases from J, the junction kept 4 bases outside the gene matches. From germline, CDR1 is SQVTM and CDR2 ANQGSEA. In nucleotides, the CDR3 is TGCAGCGTAACTAGCGGGGGTTTCAATGAGCAGTTCTTC. Translating gives CSVTSGGFNEQFF.

V gene TRBV25-1 combines with J gene TRBJ2-1; either TRBD1 or TRBD2 may fit D (6 bases each). The CDR3 extends over 15 amino acids. Germline V gene sequence: CDR1 MGHDK, CDR2 SYGVNS. The V end lost 2 bases, the J end lost 2 bases, and 10 bases lay between the germline ends. CDR3 in amino acids: CASSEPGATYNEQFF. CDR3 sequence (DNA): TGTGCCAGCAGTGAACCGGGGGCCACCTACAATGAGCAGTTCTTC.

The chain links TRBV7-6 to TRBJ2-3; 12 bases align to TRBD2. CDR1 is SGHVS and CDR2 is FNYEAQ in the germline V gene. Trimming cost V 1 base and J 9 bases; bases outside gene matches: 11. CDR3 length equals 17 residues. The CDR3 DNA reads TGTGCCAGCAGCTTAGGCTCGGCTAGCGGGGGGGGCGGGACGCAGTATTTT. This sequence encodes CASSLGSASGGGGTQYF. The full variable domain, its missing parts supplied by reference TRBV7-6 and TRBJ2-3, is GAGVSQSPRYKVTKRGQDVALRCDPISGHVSLYWYRQALGQGPEFLTYFNYEAQQDKSGLPNDRFSAERPEGSISTLTIQRTEQRDSAMYRCASSLGSASGGGGTQYFGPGTRLTVL.

The gene calls are TRBV6-2 or TRBV6-3 and TRBJ2-3, with 8 bases matching TRBD1. This CDR3 contains 16 residues. The germline V gene encodes CDR1 MNHEY and CDR2 SVGEGT. V trimming: 2 bases; J trimming: 1 base; junction bases outside the gene matches: 5. The CDR3 region is CASSYRQGSRTDTQYF. The CDR3 coding sequence is TGTGCCAGCAGTTACCGACAGGGGTCCCGCACAGATACGCAGTATTTT.

This clone was counted a few times. The V gene is TRBV7-2, the J gene TRBJ1-4; TRBD1 matches 9 bases. The V and J ends lost 5 bases and 7 bases, in that order; junction bases with no gene match: 5. Germline CDR1 SGHTA, CDR2 FQGNSA. The CDR3 has 14 amino acids. The CDR3 nucleotides are TGTGCCAGCAGCAAAGGGACAGGGCCTGAAAAACTGTTTTTT. Its translation: CASSKGTGPEKLFF.

The J gene is TRBJ2-7, the V gene TRBV4-1; no firm D call. There are 12 residues in the CDR3. Looked up from germline, CDR1 is MGHRA and CDR2 is YSYEKL. Trimming removed 0 bases from V and 6 bases from J, with 6 bases in between. The CDR3 here is CASSQDRVEQYF. The CDR3, as DNA: TGCGCCAGCAGCCAAGATCGGGTCGAGCAGTACTTC.

The chain combines TRBV7-6 with TRBJ1-1; 12 nucleotides match TRBD1. CDR3 length: 15 amino acids. J gave up 5 bases and V 5 bases, and 6 bases lay outside the gene matches. CDR1 is SGHVS and CDR2 is FNYEAQ in the germline V gene. The CDR3 loop reads CASSPGQGAQTEAFF. For the CDR3, the DNA is TGTGCCAGCAGCCCGGGACAGGGGGCGCAAACTGAAGCTTTCTTT.

This clone was observed a single time. The V gene is TRBV9, the J gene TRBJ1-5; TRBD1 agrees at 7 bases. Per the germline V gene, CDR1 is SGDLS and CDR2 is YYNGEE. V shed 3 bases, J shed 4 bases, and the junction held 7 bases outside the gene matches. This CDR3 is 15 amino acids long. The CDR3 DNA follows: TGTGCCAGCAGCGCCCACGGGACAGAGAATCAGCCCCAGCATTTT. Translation: CASSAHGTENQPQHF.

The rearrangement joins TRBV9 to TRBJ1-3, with D possibly matching TRBD1 (5 bases). The V end was cut by 0 bases, the J end by 1 base, with 14 bases between. Per the germline V gene, CDR1 is SGDLS and CDR2 is YYNGEE. This CDR3 contains 17 residues. The chain's CDR3 is CASSVEQGPGSGNTIYF. The CDR3 DNA is TGTGCCAGCAGCGTAGAGCAGGGCCCTGGGTCTGGAAACACCATATATTTT.

Only a few counts were recorded for this clone. V and J are TRBV5-1 and TRBJ2-5, with TRBD2 matching 9 bases. The CDR3 is made up of 13 amino acids. CDR1 and CDR2 from the germline V gene are SGHRS and YFSETQ. Trimming took 4 bases from V and 5 from J; bases not matched to a gene: 3. CDR3 sequence reads: CASSLSGSETQYF. For the CDR3, the DNA is TGCGCCAGCAGCCTTAGCGGGAGTGAGACCCAGTACTTC.